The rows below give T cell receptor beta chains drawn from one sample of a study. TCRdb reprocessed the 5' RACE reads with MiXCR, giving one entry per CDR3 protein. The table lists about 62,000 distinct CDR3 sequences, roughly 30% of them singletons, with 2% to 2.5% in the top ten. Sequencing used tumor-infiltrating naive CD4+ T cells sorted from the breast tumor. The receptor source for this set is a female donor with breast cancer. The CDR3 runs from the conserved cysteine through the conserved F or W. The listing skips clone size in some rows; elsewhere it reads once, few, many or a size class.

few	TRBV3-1	CASSIDYEQYF
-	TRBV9	CASSATLDSYNEQFF
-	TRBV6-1	CASTDQPEGNTEAFF
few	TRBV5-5	CASSNGQGSYGYTF
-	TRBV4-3	CTSSQSGLAGEQFF
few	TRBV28	CASSFASDREGYTF
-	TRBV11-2	CASRRPGQGQFSGANVLTF
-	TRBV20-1	CSARAYNEQFF
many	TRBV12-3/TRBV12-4	CASSSGLGRPQHF
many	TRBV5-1	CASSREVGLGTDTQYF
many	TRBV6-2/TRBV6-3	CASSRDYNEQFF
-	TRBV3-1	CASSVNSHNEQFF
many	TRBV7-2	CASSPMGPTLGNTIYF
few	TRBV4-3	CASSQRDRGASGANVLTF
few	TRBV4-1	CASSQGTDRPQHF
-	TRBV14	CASLQNTDTQYF
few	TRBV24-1	CATSDHTGALYNEQFF
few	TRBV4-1	CASSQEGSNQPQHF